The 16 T cell receptor beta chains reported below all come from one sample, sequenced in a study of T cell responses to AZD1222 COVID-19 vaccine. Assay: immunoSEQ multiplex PCR; the TCRdb copy retains only in-frame clones and omits some. Of about 130,000 clones in the sample, less than 95% were seen once. Sample: peripheral blood, taken on day 0 of MenACWY control vaccination. These receptors originate from an adult in good health.

The chain recombines TRBV4-3 with TRBJ1-2, with 9 positions matching TRBD1. CDR1 is LGHNA, CDR2 YSLEER, per germline. The trim removed 1 base at V and 4 bases at J, leaving 7 bases unmatched. CDR3 size: 16 residues. CDR3 sequence: CASSQGQGVVGYGYTF. The CDR3 DNA reads TGCGCCAGCAGCCAAGGACAGGGGGTCGTGGGCTATGGCTACACCTTC.

V and J are TRBV7-8 and TRBJ2-7; TRBD2 is a possible D gene (6 bases). V lost 1 base and J lost 7, with 14 bases in between. Germline V CDR1 and CDR2: SGHVS, FQNEAQ. The CDR3 has 14 residues. The CDR3 bases are TGTGCCAGCAGCTTAGGGACTACCCTAGGGGAGCAGTACTTC. This sequence encodes CASSLGTTLGEQYF. The full variable domain, rest sourced from reference TRBV7-8 and TRBJ2-7, is GAGVSQSPRYKVAKRGQDVALRCDPISGHVSLFWYQQALGQGPEFLTYFQNEAQLDKSGLPSDRFFAERPEGSVSTLKIQRTQQEDSAVYLCASSLGTTLGEQYFGPGTRLTVT.

V and J are TRBV5-8 and TRBJ2-5; D might be TRBD2 (5 bases). The CDR3 runs 14 residues. Trimming took 4 bases from V and 5 from J, leaving 15 bases between them. Per germline, CDR1 SGHTS and CDR2 YDEGEE. The CDR3 DNA is TGTGCCAGCAGCCAAGGCGTCCCGGGGGAGACCCAGTACTTC. Protein product: CASSQGVPGETQYF. Drawing the rest from reference TRBV5-8 and TRBJ2-5, the complete variable domain is EAGVTQSPTHLIKTRGQQATLRCSPISGHTSVYWYQQALGLGLQFLLWYDEGEERNRGNFPPRFSGRQFPNYSSELNVNALELEDSALYLCASSQGVPGETQYFGPGTRLLVL.

The chain joins TRBV6-1 to TRBJ1-4, with 8 bases lining up with TRBD1. Germline V CDR1 and CDR2: MNHNS, SASEGT. The length of the CDR3 is 19 residues. The V gene end was trimmed by 2 bases and the J gene end by 1 base; junction bases not matched to a gene: 12. The CDR3 region is CASSESMTRGPGTNEKLFF. The CDR3 DNA follows: TGTGCCAGCAGTGAAAGTATGACCAGGGGGCCGGGAACTAATGAAAAACTGTTTTTT.

The chain combines TRBV27 with TRBJ2-3; no definite D call. Germline-derived CDR1 and CDR2 are MNHEY and SMNVEV (reference sequence). Trimming cost V 5 bases and J 1 base, with 10 bases left between them. CDR3 length: 14 amino acids. The CDR3 sequence is CASSHLDRTDTQYF. CDR3 nucleotides: TGTGCCAGCAGTCATCTAGATCGCACAGATACGCAGTATTTT.

The chain has TRBV20-1 and TRBJ1-2, with 9 positions matching TRBD1. Germline V gene data show CDR1 as DFQATT and CDR2 as SNEGSKA (reference sequence). The CDR3 covers 14 residues. V shed 3 bases, J shed 8 bases, and the junction held 10 bases outside the gene matches. The CDR3 protein is CSASFGTGRTGYTF. In nucleotides, the CDR3 is TGCAGTGCTAGTTTTGGGACAGGGAGAACAGGCTACACCTTC.

With regard to this clone: The junction departs from germline at one end; a sequencing error may be responsible. The chain combines TRBV3-1 (or the pseudogene TRBV3-2) with TRBJ1-4, with 10 bases lining up with TRBD1. Looked up from germline, CDR1 is LGHDT and CDR2 is YNNKEL (reference sequence). The CDR3 totals 17 residues. The CDR3, as DNA: TGTGCCAGCAACCAAGTCGTGCCCGGACAGGGGGATATAAAACTGTTTTTT. It specifies CASNQVVPGQGDIKLFF.

The chain combines TRBV3-1 (or the pseudogene TRBV3-2) with TRBJ2-7, with unresolved D. The CDR3 loop spans 14 amino acids. Trimming pared 6 bases from V and 0 bases from J, leaving 12 bases between. In germline, CDR1 is LGHDT, CDR2 YNNKEL (reference sequence). The CDR3 reads CASSHHGSSYEQYF. The CDR3 nucleotides read TGTGCCAGCAGTCATCATGGAAGCTCCTACGAGCAGTACTTC.

This chain joins TRBV6-5 and TRBJ2-1, with 9 bases lining up with TRBD1. Trimming took 8 bases from V and 5 from J; bases not matched to a gene: 7. This CDR3 is 14 amino acids long. The V gene's germline CDR1 is MNHEY and CDR2 SVGAGI. CDR3 sequence reads: CASGPGTGNNEQFF. The CDR3 coding sequence is TGTGCCAGCGGACCAGGGACAGGGAACAATGAGCAGTTCTTC.

The V and J genes are TRBV10-1 and TRBJ2-1; unclear D gene. V dropped 4 bases and J dropped 0 bases, with 1 base sitting between them. Germline V gives CDR1 WNHNN, CDR2 SYGVQD (reference sequence). This CDR3 contains 12 residues. The CDR3 is CASSASYNEQFF. The CDR3 nucleotides are TGCGCCAGCAGTGCCTCCTACAATGAGCAGTTCTTC.

V usage is TRBV7-9 and J usage is TRBJ1-1, with a weak D call TRBD1 (5 bases). CDR1 SEHNR and CDR2 FQNEAQ come from the germline V gene (reference sequence). Trimming pared 3 bases from V and 7 bases from J, leaving 12 bases between. The CDR3 loop spans 13 amino acids. The CDR3 region is CASSFSRVDEAFF. In nucleotides, the CDR3 is TGTGCCAGCAGCTTCTCCAGGGTCGATGAAGCTTTCTTT.

This clone was recorded once. V and J are TRBV3-1 (or the pseudogene TRBV3-2) and TRBJ2-1; 7 nucleotides align to TRBD2. The CDR3 is made up of 15 amino acids. V shed 1 base, J shed 6 bases, and the junction held 6 bases outside the gene matches. Germline V gene data show CDR1 as LGHDT and CDR2 as YNNKEL (reference sequence). Written as DNA, the CDR3 is TGTGCCAGCAGCCAAGTACTGGCGGGAGCCAATGAGCAGTTCTTC. Translating it yields CASSQVLAGANEQFF.

CDR3 in amino acids: CASSFRGESQPQHF. DNA of the CDR3: TGTGCCAGCAGTTTCCGGGGGGAGAGTCAGCCCCAGCATTTT. J is TRBJ1-5 and V is TRBV28; D perhaps matches TRBD1 (5 bases). V lost 3 bases to trimming and J lost 6 bases, with 12 bases between them. Germline V CDR1 and CDR2: MDHEN, SYDVKM. CDR3 length: 14 amino acids.

The chain is built from TRBV12-3 or TRBV12-4 and TRBJ2-4; D ambiguous. The CDR3 contains 13 residues. V was clipped by 8 bases and J by 1 base, with 9 bases between them. CDR3 DNA sequence: TGTGCCAGCGGGATCTCCGCCAAAAACATTCAGTACTTC. Amino acid sequence: CASGISAKNIQYF.

The chain uses TRBV2 and TRBJ2-2; TRBD1 aligns across 9 bases. This CDR3 contains 15 residues. The V gene end was trimmed by 7 bases and the J gene end by 4 bases; junction bases not matched to a gene: 7. Germline lookup yields CDR1 SNHLY and CDR2 FYNNEI. The CDR3 sequence: CASTRDREFTGELFF. The CDR3 region has the DNA TGTGCCAGCACCCGGGACAGGGAGTTCACCGGGGAGCTGTTTTTT.

This chain links TRBV6-5 with TRBJ1-4; D is possibly TRBD1 (5 bases). The CDR3 has 15 residues. Trimming removed 8 bases at V and 7 bases at J, with 20 bases between. CDR1 and CDR2 (germline): MNHEY, SVGAGI. CDR3 in DNA: TGTGCCAGCGCCGGGGCCTCTGGCGGGGTTGAAAAACTGTTTTTT. Encoded protein: CASAGASGGVEKLFF.